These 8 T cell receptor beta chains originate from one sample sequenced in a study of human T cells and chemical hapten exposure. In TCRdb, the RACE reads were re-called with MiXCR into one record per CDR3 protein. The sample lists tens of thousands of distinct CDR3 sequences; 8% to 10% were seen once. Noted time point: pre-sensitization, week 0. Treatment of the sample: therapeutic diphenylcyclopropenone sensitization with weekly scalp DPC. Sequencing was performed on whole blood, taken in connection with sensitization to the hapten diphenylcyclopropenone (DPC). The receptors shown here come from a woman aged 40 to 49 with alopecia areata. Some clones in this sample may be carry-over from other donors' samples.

The CDR3 region has the DNA TGTGCCAGCAGTGGGCAGGGAGGCACAGATACGCAGTATTTT. As protein: CASSGQGGTDTQYF. This rearrangement joins TRBV2 to TRBJ2-3; D possibly uses TRBD1 or TRBD2 (5 bases each). CDR1 and CDR2 from the germline V gene are SNHLY and FYNNEI. V gave up 4 bases and J gave up 1 base, with 9 bases separating them. The CDR3 is made up of 14 amino acids.

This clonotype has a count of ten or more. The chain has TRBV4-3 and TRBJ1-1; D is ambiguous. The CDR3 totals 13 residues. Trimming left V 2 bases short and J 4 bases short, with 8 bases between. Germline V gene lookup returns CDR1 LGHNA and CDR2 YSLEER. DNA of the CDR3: TGCGCCAGCAGCCAAACTCGGAGCACTGAAGCTTTCTTT. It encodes CASSQTRSTEAFF.

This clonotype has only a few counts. The DNA for the CDR3 is TGTGCCAGCTTTCGACTGCTCGGGGGCGGCGAGCAGTACTTC. It translates to CASFRLLGGGEQYF. The V gene is TRBV2, the J gene TRBJ2-7; TRBD1 or TRBD2 may be the D gene (6 bases each). V lost 8 bases and J 6 bases, leaving 20 bases between the germline ends. Looked up from germline, CDR1 is SNHLY and CDR2 is FYNNEI. The CDR3 consists of 14 residues.

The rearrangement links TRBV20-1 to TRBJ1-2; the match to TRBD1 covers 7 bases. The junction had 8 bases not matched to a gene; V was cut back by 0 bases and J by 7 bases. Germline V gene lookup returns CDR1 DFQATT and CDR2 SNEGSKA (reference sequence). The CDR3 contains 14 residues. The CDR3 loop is CSARETGVTFGYTF. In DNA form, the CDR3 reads TGCAGTGCTAGAGAAACAGGGGTTACGTTTGGCTACACCTTC.

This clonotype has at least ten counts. CDR3 nucleotides: TGTGCCATCAGTGGTTGGGGCGACAGGACGACCCGGCGGAACACCATATATTTT. Translating gives CAISGWGDRTTRRNTIYF. This chain connects TRBV10-3 to TRBJ1-3, with D possibly matching TRBD1 (6 bases). Trimming left V 4 bases short and J 7 bases short, with 26 bases between. The CDR3 is 18 amino acids. From germline, CDR1 is ENHRY and CDR2 SYGVKD.

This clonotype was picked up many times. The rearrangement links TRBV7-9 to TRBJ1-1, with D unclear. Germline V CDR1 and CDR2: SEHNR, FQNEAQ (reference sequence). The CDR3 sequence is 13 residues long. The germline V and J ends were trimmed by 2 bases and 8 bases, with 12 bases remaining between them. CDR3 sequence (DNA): TGTGCCAGCAGCTTAAGGGCAGGTCCCGAAGCTTTCTTT. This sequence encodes CASSLRAGPEAFF. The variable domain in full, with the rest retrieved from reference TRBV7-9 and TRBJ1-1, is DTGVSQNPRHKITKRGQNVTFRCDPISEHNRLYWYRQTLGQGPEFLTYFQNEAQLEKSRLLSDRFSAERPKGSFSTLEIQRTEQGDSAMYLCASSLRAGPEAFFGQGTRLTVV.

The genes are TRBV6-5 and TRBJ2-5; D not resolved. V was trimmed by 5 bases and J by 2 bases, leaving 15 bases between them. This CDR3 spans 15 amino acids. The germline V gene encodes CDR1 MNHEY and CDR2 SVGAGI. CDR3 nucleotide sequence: TGTGCCAGCAGTCTTACCCCCGACAATCAAGAGACCCAGTACTTC. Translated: CASSLTPDNQETQYF.

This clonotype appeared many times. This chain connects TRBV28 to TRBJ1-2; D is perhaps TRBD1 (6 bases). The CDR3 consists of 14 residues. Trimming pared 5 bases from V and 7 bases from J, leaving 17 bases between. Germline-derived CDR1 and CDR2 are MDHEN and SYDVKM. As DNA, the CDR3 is TGTGCCAGCAGTCCACTTCCCGGGGGCGTTGGCTACACCTTC. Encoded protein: CASSPLPGGVGYTF.